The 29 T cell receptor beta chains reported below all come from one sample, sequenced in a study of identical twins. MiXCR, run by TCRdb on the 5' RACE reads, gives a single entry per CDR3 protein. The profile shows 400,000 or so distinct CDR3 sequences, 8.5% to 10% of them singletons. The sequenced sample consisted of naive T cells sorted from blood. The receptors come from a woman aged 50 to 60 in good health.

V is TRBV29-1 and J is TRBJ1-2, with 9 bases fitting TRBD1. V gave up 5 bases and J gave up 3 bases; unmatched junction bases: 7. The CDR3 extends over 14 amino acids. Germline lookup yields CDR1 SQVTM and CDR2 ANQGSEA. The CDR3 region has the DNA TGCAGCGTTACCGGGACAGGGAACGACTATGGCTACACCTTC. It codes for CSVTGTGNDYGYTF. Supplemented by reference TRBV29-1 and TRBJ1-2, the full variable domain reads SAVISQKPSRDICQRGTSLTIQCQVDSQVTMMFWYRQQPGQSLTLIATANQGSEATYESGFVIDKFPISRPNLTFSTLTVSNMSPEDSSIYLCSVTGTGNDYGYTFGSGTRLTVV.

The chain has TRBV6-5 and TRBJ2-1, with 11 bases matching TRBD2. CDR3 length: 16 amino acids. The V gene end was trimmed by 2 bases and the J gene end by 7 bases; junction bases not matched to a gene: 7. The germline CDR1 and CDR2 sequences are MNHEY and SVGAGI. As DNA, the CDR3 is TGTGCCAGCAGTTACCCTGGGGCTAGCGGGAGGAATGAGCAGTTCTTC. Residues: CASSYPGASGRNEQFF.

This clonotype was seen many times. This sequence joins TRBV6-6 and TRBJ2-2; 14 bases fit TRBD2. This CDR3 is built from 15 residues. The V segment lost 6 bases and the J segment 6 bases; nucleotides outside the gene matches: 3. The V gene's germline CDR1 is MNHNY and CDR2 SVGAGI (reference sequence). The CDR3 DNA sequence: TGTGCCAGCAGCGGACTAGCGGGAGGTCCCGGGGAGCTGTTTTTT. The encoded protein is CASSGLAGGPGELFF.

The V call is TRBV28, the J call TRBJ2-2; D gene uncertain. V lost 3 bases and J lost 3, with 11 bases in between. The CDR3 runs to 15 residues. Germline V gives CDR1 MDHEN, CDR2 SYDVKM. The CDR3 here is CASSFSITHTGELFF. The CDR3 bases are TGTGCCAGCAGTTTCAGCATAACCCACACCGGGGAGCTGTTTTTT.

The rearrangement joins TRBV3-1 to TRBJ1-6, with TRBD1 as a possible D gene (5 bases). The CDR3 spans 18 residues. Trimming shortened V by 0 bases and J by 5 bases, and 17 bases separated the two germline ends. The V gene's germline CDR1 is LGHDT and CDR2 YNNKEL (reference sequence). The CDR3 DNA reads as TGTGCCAGCAGCCAAGATCCGCCCGGTCAGGGTAATAATTCACCCCTCCACTTT. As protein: CASSQDPPGQGNNSPLHF. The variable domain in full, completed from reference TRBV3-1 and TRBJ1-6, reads DTAVSQTPKYLVTQMGNDKSIKCEQNLGHDTMYWYKQDSKKFLKIMFSYNNKELIINETVPNRFSPKSPDKAHLNLHINSLELGDSAVYFCASSQDPPGQGNNSPLHFGNGTRLTVT.

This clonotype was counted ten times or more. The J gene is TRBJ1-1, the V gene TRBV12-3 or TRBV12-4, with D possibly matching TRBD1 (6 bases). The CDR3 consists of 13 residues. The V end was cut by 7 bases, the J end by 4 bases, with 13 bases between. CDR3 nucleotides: TGTGCCAGCACGTGGGGGCCCGGCACTGAAGCTTTCTTT. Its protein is CASTWGPGTEAFF.

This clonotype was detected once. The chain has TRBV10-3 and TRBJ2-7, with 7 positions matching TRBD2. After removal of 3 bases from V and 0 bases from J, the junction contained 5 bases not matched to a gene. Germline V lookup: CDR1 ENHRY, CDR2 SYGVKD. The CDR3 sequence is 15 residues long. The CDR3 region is CAISDLGGSSYEQYF. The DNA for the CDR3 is TGTGCCATCAGTGACTTAGGCGGGAGCTCCTACGAGCAGTACTTC.

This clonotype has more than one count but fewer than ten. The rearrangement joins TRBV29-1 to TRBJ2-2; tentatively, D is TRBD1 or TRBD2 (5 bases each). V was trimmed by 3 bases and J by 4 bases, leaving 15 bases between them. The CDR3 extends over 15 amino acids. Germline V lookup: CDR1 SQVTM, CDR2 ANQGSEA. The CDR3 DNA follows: TGCAGCGTTGATGGAGTAGGTGGGACCACCGGGGAGCTGTTTTTT. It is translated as CSVDGVGGTTGELFF.

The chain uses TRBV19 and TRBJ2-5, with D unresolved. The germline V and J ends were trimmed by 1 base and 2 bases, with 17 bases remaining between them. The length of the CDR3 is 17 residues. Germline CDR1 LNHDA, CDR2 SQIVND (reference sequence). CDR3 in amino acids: CASSIVFRASQQETQYF. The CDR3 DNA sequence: TGTGCCAGTAGTATAGTGTTTCGAGCGAGCCAACAAGAGACCCAGTACTTC.

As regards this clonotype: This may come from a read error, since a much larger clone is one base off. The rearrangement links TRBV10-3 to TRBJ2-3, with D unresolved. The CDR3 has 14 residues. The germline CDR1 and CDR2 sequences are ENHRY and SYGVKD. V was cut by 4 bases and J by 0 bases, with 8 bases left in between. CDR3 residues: CAISVGFSTDTQYF. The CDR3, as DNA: TGTGCCATCAGTGTAGGCTTTAGCACAGATACGCAGTATTTT.

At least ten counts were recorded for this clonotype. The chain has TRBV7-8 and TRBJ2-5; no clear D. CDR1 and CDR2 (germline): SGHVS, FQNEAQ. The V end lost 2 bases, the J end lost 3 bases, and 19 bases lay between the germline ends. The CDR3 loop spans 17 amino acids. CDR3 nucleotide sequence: TGTGCCAGCAGCTTATGGCCAGTTGGCAGTCCGGAAGAGACCCAGTACTTC. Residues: CASSLWPVGSPEETQYF.

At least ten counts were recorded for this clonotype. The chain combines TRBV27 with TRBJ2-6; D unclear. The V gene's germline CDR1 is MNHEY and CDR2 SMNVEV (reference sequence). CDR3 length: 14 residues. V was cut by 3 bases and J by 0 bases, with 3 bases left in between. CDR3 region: CASSFYSGANVLTF. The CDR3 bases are TGTGCCAGCAGTTTTTACTCTGGGGCCAACGTCCTGACTTTC.

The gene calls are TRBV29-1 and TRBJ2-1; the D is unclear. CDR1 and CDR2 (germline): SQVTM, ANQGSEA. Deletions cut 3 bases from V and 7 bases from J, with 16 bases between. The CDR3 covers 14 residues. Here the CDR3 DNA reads TGCAGCGTTGATCGTTCCGGAAATGGGAATGAGCAGTTCTTC. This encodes CSVDRSGNGNEQFF.

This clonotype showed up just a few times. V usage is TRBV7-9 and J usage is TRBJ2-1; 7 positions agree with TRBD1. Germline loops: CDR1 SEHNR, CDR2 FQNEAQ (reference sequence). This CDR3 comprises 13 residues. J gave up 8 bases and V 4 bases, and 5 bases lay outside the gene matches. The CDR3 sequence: CASSYGQVDEQFF. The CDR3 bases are TGTGCCAGCAGCTACGGACAGGTTGATGAGCAGTTCTTC. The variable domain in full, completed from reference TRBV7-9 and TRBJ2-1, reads DTGVSQNPRHKITKRGQNVTFRCDPISEHNRLYWYRQTLGQGPEFLTYFQNEAQLEKSRLLSDRFSAERPKGSFSTLEIQRTEQGDSAMYLCASSYGQVDEQFFGPGTRLTVL.

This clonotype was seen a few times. CDR3 protein: CASSTQGETKNIQYF. In DNA, the CDR3 is TGTGCCAGCAGCACCCAGGGGGAGACCAAAAACATTCAGTACTTC. This chain joins TRBV7-3 and TRBJ2-4, with 7 bases aligning to TRBD1. V shed 5 bases and J 2 bases; nucleotides not matched to a gene: 6. The V gene's germline CDR1 is SGHTA and CDR2 FQGTGA. This CDR3 comprises 15 residues.

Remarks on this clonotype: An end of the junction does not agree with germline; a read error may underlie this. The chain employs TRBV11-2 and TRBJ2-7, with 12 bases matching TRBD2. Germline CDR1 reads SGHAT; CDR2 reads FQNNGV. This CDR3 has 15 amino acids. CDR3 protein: CASSSLGLAGTTWNF. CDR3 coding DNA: TGTGCCAGCAGCTCCCTCGGACTAGCGGGGACCACGTGGAACTTC.

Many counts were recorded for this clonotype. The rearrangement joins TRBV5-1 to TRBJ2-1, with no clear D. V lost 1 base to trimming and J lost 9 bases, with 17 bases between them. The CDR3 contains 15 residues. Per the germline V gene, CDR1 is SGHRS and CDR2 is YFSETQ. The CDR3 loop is CASSLIGSFLVEQFF. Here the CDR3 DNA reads TGCGCCAGCAGCTTGATTGGGTCTTTCCTGGTTGAGCAGTTCTTC.

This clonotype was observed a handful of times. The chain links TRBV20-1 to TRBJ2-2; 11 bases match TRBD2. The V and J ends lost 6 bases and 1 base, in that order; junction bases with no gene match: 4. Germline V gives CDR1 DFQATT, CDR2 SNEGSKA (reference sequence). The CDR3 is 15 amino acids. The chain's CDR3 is CSATGLAENTGELFF. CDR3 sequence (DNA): TGCAGTGCGACGGGACTAGCGGAGAACACCGGGGAGCTGTTTTTT.

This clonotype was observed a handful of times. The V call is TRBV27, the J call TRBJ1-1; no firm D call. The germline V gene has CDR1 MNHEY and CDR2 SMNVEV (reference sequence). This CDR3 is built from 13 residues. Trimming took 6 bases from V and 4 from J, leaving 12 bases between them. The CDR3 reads CASRRDEGTEAFF. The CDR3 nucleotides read TGTGCCAGCAGGCGAGATGAGGGCACTGAAGCTTTCTTT.

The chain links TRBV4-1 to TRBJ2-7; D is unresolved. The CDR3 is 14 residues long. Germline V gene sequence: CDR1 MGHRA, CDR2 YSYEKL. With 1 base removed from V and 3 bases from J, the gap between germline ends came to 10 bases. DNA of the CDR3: TGCGCCAGCAGCCAAGCTGGGTTGGACTACGAGCAGTACTTC. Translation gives CASSQAGLDYEQYF.

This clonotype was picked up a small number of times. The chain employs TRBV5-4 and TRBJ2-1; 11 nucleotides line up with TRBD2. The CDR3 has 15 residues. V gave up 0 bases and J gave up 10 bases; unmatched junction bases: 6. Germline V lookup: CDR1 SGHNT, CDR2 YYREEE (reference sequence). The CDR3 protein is CASSLVLAGGSEQFF. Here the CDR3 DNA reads TGTGCCAGCAGCTTGGTGCTAGCGGGAGGAAGCGAGCAGTTCTTC.

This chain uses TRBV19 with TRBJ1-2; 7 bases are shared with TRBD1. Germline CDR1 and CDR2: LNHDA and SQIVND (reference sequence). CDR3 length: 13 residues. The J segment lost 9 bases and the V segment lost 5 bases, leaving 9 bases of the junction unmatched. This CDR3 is CASSSGQEFSYTF. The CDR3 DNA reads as TGTGCCAGTAGTTCCGGACAGGAGTTTAGCTACACCTTC. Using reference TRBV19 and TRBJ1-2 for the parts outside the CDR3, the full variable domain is DGGITQSPKYLFRKEGQNVTLSCEQNLNHDAMYWYRQDPGQGLRLIYYSQIVNDFQKGDIAEGYSVSREKKESFPLTVTSAQKNPTAFYLCASSSGQEFSYTFGSGTRLTVV.

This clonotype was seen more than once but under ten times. CDR3 in DNA: TGTGCCAGCAGCCAAGGAGGAGTGCGGGTCAAGCACGAGCAGTACTTC. Its protein product is CASSQGGVRVKHEQYF. The chain recombines TRBV14 with TRBJ2-7, with D tentatively TRBD2 (5 bases). With 1 base removed from V and 5 bases from J, the gap between germline ends came to 18 bases. The CDR3 totals 16 residues. CDR1 and CDR2 from the germline V gene are SGHDN and FVKESK.

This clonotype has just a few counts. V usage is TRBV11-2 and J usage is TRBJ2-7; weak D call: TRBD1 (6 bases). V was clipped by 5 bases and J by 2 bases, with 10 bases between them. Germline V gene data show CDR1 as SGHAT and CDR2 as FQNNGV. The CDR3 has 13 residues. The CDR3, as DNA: TGTGCCAGCAGCGGGGACACAACCTACGAGCAGTACGTC. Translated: CASSGDTTYEQYV.

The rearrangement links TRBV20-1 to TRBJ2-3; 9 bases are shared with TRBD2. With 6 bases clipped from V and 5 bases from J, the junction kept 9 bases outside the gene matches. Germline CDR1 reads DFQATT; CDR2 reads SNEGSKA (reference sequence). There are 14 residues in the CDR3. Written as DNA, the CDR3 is TGCAGTGCCAGGAAGCGGGAGGCAGTAGATACGCAGTATTTT. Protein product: CSARKREAVDTQYF.

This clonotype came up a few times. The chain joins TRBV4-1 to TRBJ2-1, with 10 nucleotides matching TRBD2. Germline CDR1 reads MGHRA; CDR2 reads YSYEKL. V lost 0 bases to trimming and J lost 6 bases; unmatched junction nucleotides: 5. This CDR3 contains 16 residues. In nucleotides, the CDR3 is TGCGCCAGCAGCCAAGAAGGGATAGCGGGAGGCAATGAGCAGTTCTTC. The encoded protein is CASSQEGIAGGNEQFF.

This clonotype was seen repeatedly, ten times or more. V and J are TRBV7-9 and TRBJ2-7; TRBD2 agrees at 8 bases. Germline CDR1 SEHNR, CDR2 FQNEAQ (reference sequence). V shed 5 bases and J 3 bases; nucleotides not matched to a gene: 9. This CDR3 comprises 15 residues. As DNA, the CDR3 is TGTGCCAGCAGCCCCCTTAGCGGGACGGTCTACGAGCAGTACTTC. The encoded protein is CASSPLSGTVYEQYF.

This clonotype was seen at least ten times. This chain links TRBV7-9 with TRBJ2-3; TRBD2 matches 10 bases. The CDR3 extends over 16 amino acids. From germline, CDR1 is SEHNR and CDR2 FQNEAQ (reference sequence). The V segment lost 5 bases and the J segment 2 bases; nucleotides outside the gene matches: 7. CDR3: CASSRRSGRSTDTQYF. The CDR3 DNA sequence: TGTGCCAGCAGCCGCCGTAGCGGGAGGTCCACAGATACGCAGTATTTT.

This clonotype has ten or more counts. DNA of the CDR3: TGTGCCAGCAGCGTCGGGGGGGCGGGAGCCACAGATACGCAGTATTTT. Translating gives CASSVGGAGATDTQYF. This rearrangement joins TRBV11-2 to TRBJ2-3; 8 positions agree with TRBD2. CDR3 length: 16 amino acids. CDR1 and CDR2 (germline): SGHAT, FQNNGV. V lost 5 bases to trimming and J lost 2 bases; unmatched junction nucleotides: 9.